A single sample is the source of the 26 T cell receptor beta chains below, sequenced in a study of chemoradiotherapy in HPV16-positive cancers (dated by TCRdb to 2022 to 2024). Library prep was done by the immunoSEQ multiplex PCR assay. TCRdb re-hosts the immuneACCESS table, in-frame sequences only. Its copies lack some clones; in the studies checked, an unresolved V gene accounts for under half of them, and the cause for the rest is not known. Counted in this sample were roughly 2,000 clones; over 85% of them appeared once. The ten biggest clones cover approximately 2.6% of the sample. The source material was tumor tissue, sampled from a patient who underwent chemoradiotherapy. All receptors derive from a human donor with HPV-associated anogenital cancer.

The chain uses TRBV18 and TRBJ1-2; 12 bases are a match to TRBD1. This CDR3 has 16 amino acids. V trimming: 5 bases; J trimming: 2 bases; junction bases outside the gene matches: 6. Germline assignment: CDR1 KGHSH and CDR2 LQKENI. The CDR3 protein is CASSAGTGGANYGYTF. In DNA form, the CDR3 reads TGTGCCAGCTCAGCCGGGACAGGGGGCGCAAACTATGGCTACACCTTC. Based on the CDR3 plus reference TRBV18 and TRBJ1-2, the full variable domain is NAGVMQNPRHLVRRRGQEARLRCSPMKGHSHVYWYRQLPEEGLKFMVYLQKENIIDESGMPKERFSAEFPKEGPSILRIQQVVRGDSAAYFCASSAGTGGANYGYTFGSGTRLTVV.

V is TRBV2 and J is TRBJ2-1, with D perhaps given as TRBD1 or TRBD2 (5 bases each). The germline V gene has CDR1 SNHLY and CDR2 FYNNEI. The CDR3 contains 12 residues. V shed 4 bases and J shed 8 bases, with 9 bases lying between them. The CDR3 sequence is CASSVGDDEQFF. The DNA of the CDR3 is TGTGCCAGCAGTGTAGGGGACGATGAGCAGTTCTTC. The variable domain in full, completed from reference TRBV2 and TRBJ2-1, reads EPEVTQTPSHQVTQMGQEVILRCVPISNHLYFYWYRQILGQKVEFLVSFYNNEISEKSEIFDDQFSVERPDGSNFTLKIRSTKLEDSAMYFCASSVGDDEQFFGPGTRLTVL.

The CDR3: CASSFYVGREETQYF. The CDR3 DNA sequence: TGCGCCAGCAGCTTTTATGTAGGGCGGGAAGAGACCCAGTACTTC. The V call is TRBV5-1, the J call TRBJ2-5, with D perhaps TRBD2 (5 bases). The CDR3 length is 15 residues. Trimming stripped 2 bases from V and 3 bases from J, with 14 bases between. Germline-derived CDR1 and CDR2 are SGHRS and YFSETQ.

The chain is built from TRBV7-3 and TRBJ2-1; 14 nucleotides match TRBD2. J gave up 10 bases and V 5 bases, and 4 bases lay outside the gene matches. The CDR3 is 14 residues long. Germline lookup yields CDR1 SGHTA and CDR2 FQGTGA. The CDR3: CASSPGTSGREQFF. Written as DNA, the CDR3 is TGTGCCAGCAGCCCTGGGACTAGCGGGAGAGAGCAGTTCTTC.

The rearrangement joins TRBV5-5 to TRBJ2-7; D not resolved. Trimming cost V 0 bases and J 0 bases, with 10 bases left between them. The CDR3 length is 15 residues. Germline-derived CDR1 and CDR2 are SGHKS and YYEKEE (reference sequence). The DNA for the CDR3 is TGTGCCAGCAGCTTGGGACAATCGAGCTCCTACGAGCAGTACTTC. Its protein is CASSLGQSSSYEQYF.

The chain links TRBV11-2 to TRBJ2-7; D call uncertain. This CDR3 contains 11 residues. The germline V gene has CDR1 SGHAT and CDR2 FQNNGV. The V and J ends lost 5 bases and 2 bases respectively, with 4 bases between them. CDR3 nucleotides: TGTGCCAGCAGCCGGACCTACGAGCAGTACTTC. Protein sequence: CASSRTYEQYF.

J is TRBJ2-3 and V is TRBV18; 7 nucleotides agree with TRBD2. The CDR3 contains 14 residues. V lost 5 bases to trimming and J lost 6 bases; unmatched junction nucleotides: 8. CDR1 and CDR2 from the germline V gene are KGHSH and LQKENI. DNA of the CDR3: TGTGCCAGCTCATATACTTATAGCGGGGATACGCAGTATTTT. It translates to CASSYTYSGDTQYF.

This chain connects TRBV28 to TRBJ2-2; D is unresolved. Between the trimmed V and J ends, which lost 6 bases and 0 bases, there was a span of 14 bases. Germline-derived CDR1 and CDR2 are MDHEN and SYDVKM. CDR3 length: 16 amino acids. The CDR3 loop is CASSLSRVANTGELFF. CDR3 bases: TGTGCCAGCAGCCTATCACGGGTTGCGAACACCGGGGAGCTGTTTTTT.

The chain couples TRBV5-1 to TRBJ1-1, with TRBD1 as a possible D gene (6 bases). The CDR3 sequence is 13 residues long. CDR1 is SGHRS and CDR2 is YFSETQ in the germline V gene. With 6 bases removed from V and 5 bases from J, the gap between germline ends came to 14 bases. The CDR3 nucleotides read TGCGCCAGCACCACAGGGCTGGGGACTGAAGCTTTCTTT. Residues: CASTTGLGTEAFF.

J is TRBJ1-1 and V is TRBV30; possibly TRBD1 for D (6 bases). V dropped 3 bases and J dropped 6 bases, with 14 bases sitting between them. Germline V gives CDR1 GTSNPN, CDR2 SVGIG (reference sequence). This CDR3 has 13 residues. The CDR3 bases are TGTGCCTGGAGGATGAAAGGGGGTGCTGAAGCTTTCTTT. Translation: CAWRMKGGAEAFF. Combining the CDR3 with reference TRBV30 and TRBJ1-1 gives the whole variable domain SQTIHQWPATLVQPVGSPLSLECTVEGTSNPNLYWYRQAAGRGLQLLFYSVGIGQISSEVPQNLSASRPQDRQFILSSKKLLLSDSGFYLCAWRMKGGAEAFFGQGTRLTVV.

The J gene is TRBJ2-2, the V gene TRBV19, with D maybe TRBD1 (6 bases). Trimming stripped 3 bases from V and 5 bases from J, with 28 bases between. CDR1 is LNHDA, CDR2 SQIVND, per germline (reference sequence). The CDR3 totals 20 residues. The CDR3 protein is CASSMVTGTPNTYPTGELFF. CDR3 nucleotide sequence: TGTGCCAGTAGTATGGTAACCGGGACACCAAACACTTATCCGACCGGGGAGCTGTTTTTT. Variable domain in full (rest from reference TRBV19 and TRBJ2-2): DGGITQSPKYLFRKEGQNVTLSCEQNLNHDAMYWYRQDPGQGLRLIYYSQIVNDFQKGDIAEGYSVSREKKESFPLTVTSAQKNPTAFYLCASSMVTGTPNTYPTGELFFGEGSRLTVL.

This clone was counted between two and nine times. This chain joins TRBV7-2 and TRBJ2-2; no clear D gene. Deletions cut 1 base from V and 6 bases from J, with 9 bases between. The CDR3 runs to 14 residues. Germline CDR1 reads SGHTA; CDR2 reads FQGNSA. The CDR3 here is CASSLGRPAGELFF. The CDR3 bases are TGTGCCAGCAGCTTAGGTCGGCCGGCCGGGGAGCTGTTTTTT.

V and J are TRBV30 and TRBJ2-5, with 7 bases lining up with TRBD1. The J call may be wrong; the DNA end is better matched by TRBJ2-7. CDR1 and CDR2 from the germline V gene are GTSNPN and SVGIG (reference sequence). The CDR3 extends over 12 amino acids. The DNA for the CDR3 is TGTGCCTGGAGTGAACAGGGGTACGAGCAGTACTTC. Translating it yields CAWSEQGYEQYF.

The chain links TRBV5-5 to TRBJ1-5; possible D gene TRBD1, 5 bases. CDR1 and CDR2 from the germline V gene are SGHKS and YYEKEE (reference sequence). Between the trimmed V and J ends, which lost 1 base and 2 bases, there was a span of 7 bases. This CDR3 contains 14 residues. The CDR3 loop is CASSLRDGNQPQHF. CDR3 coding DNA: TGTGCCAGCAGCTTGCGGGACGGCAATCAGCCCCAGCATTTT.

The CDR3 protein is CASKLRGASSYNEQFF. In DNA form, the CDR3 reads TGTGCCAGCAAACTGCGGGGGGCCAGCTCCTACAATGAGCAGTTCTTC. The chain combines TRBV27 with TRBJ2-1; 8 positions match TRBD2. CDR1 and CDR2 (germline): MNHEY, SMNVEV (reference sequence). V shed 7 bases and J 0 bases; nucleotides not matched to a gene: 8. The length of the CDR3 is 16 residues.

The chain uses TRBV5-1 and TRBJ2-1; 13 bases fit TRBD2. This CDR3 region has 17 residues. Germline CDR1 reads SGHRS; CDR2 reads YFSETQ. With 5 bases clipped from V and 3 bases from J, the junction kept 8 bases outside the gene matches. CDR3 sequence: CASSPGTSGKSYNEQFF. CDR3 coding DNA: TGCGCCAGCAGTCCCGGGACTAGCGGGAAGAGCTACAATGAGCAGTTCTTC.

The chain joins TRBV18 to TRBJ1-5; 7 bases fit TRBD1. CDR3 length: 15 amino acids. Per germline, CDR1 KGHSH and CDR2 LQKENI. The trim removed 3 bases at V and 0 bases at J, leaving 2 bases unmatched. The CDR3 DNA reads as TGTGCCAGCTCACCGGCAGGGGGTAGCAATCAGCCCCAGCATTTT. This sequence encodes CASSPAGGSNQPQHF.

J is TRBJ1-1 and V is TRBV2; 10 nucleotides align to TRBD1. Trimming removed 3 bases from V and 5 bases from J; junction bases left unmatched: 3. The V gene's germline CDR1 is SNHLY and CDR2 FYNNEI. This CDR3 has 14 amino acids. The CDR3 protein is CASSEDRGETEAFF. In nucleotides, the CDR3 is TGTGCCAGCAGTGAGGACAGGGGGGAAACTGAAGCTTTCTTT.

This clone was counted a single time. The gene calls are TRBV6-5 and TRBJ2-7, with 8 bases lining up with TRBD1. Germline values: CDR1 MNHEY, CDR2 SVGAGI. The CDR3 consists of 11 residues. The junction had 5 bases not matched to a gene; V was cut back by 8 bases and J by 8 bases. In DNA, the CDR3 is TGTGCCAGCCGGACAGGGATTAAGCAGTACTTC. It codes for CASRTGIKQYF.

The chain carries TRBV28 and TRBJ1-2, with D possibly matching TRBD1 (6 bases). CDR1 and CDR2 from the germline V gene are MDHEN and SYDVKM. Trimming pared 4 bases from V and 2 bases from J, leaving 20 bases between. The CDR3 consists of 17 residues. The CDR3 region has the DNA TGTGCCAGCAGTTCCCCCCAGGGGCAGGTTCCCAACTATGGCTACACCTTC. Translation: CASSSPQGQVPNYGYTF.

The V call is TRBV19, the J call TRBJ2-1, with TRBD2 identical over 12 bases. Losses at the gene ends were 3 bases for V and 6 bases for J; bases not matched to a gene: 9. This CDR3 has 17 residues. From germline, CDR1 is LNHDA and CDR2 SQIVND (reference sequence). The DNA for the CDR3 is TGTGCCAGTAGTATCGGTCACCGACTAGCGGGAGTCAATGAGCAGTTCTTC. This encodes CASSIGHRLAGVNEQFF.

The CDR3 loop is CASSPTGYNSPLHF. CDR3 bases: TGTGCCAGCAGTCCGACAGGTTATAATTCACCCCTCCACTTT. The V gene is TRBV28, the J gene TRBJ1-6; TRBD1 is a possible D gene (6 bases). The germline V and J ends were trimmed by 5 bases and 4 bases, with 9 bases remaining between them. The germline V gene encodes CDR1 MDHEN and CDR2 SYDVKM. The CDR3 loop spans 14 amino acids.

The chain links TRBV15 to TRBJ2-2; D is possibly TRBD2 (5 bases). In germline, CDR1 is LNHNV, CDR2 YYDKDF (reference sequence). CDR3 length: 18 residues. The V end lost 0 bases, the J end lost 4 bases, and 18 bases lay between the germline ends. CDR3 sequence: CATSRDPLAGRGTGELFF. The CDR3 region has the DNA TGTGCCACCAGCAGAGACCCGCTAGCTGGTCGTGGCACCGGGGAGCTGTTTTTT.

The J gene is TRBJ1-4, the V gene TRBV30; the match to TRBD1 covers 8 bases. J was trimmed by 5 bases and V by 1 base; bases with no gene match: 6. This CDR3 spans 15 amino acids. CDR1 and CDR2 (germline): GTSNPN, SVGIG (reference sequence). The CDR3 reads CAWSARGRGNEKLFF. The CDR3 nucleotides are TGTGCCTGGAGTGCCAGGGGGCGCGGGAATGAAAAACTGTTTTTT.

V and J are TRBV4-2 and TRBJ2-3; 12 bases are shared with TRBD2. V dropped 0 bases and J dropped 4; count of bases not matched to a gene: 2. CDR3 size: 16 residues. Germline V gene lookup returns CDR1 LGHNA and CDR2 YNFKEQ. The CDR3 DNA follows: TGTGCCAGCAGCCAAGATGCTAGCGGGGGGGCAGATACGCAGTATTTT. Its translation: CASSQDASGGADTQYF.

The chain uses TRBV6-5 and TRBJ2-1; D unresolved. Germline CDR1 reads MNHEY; CDR2 reads SVGAGI. V was trimmed by 6 bases and J by 5 bases, leaving 17 bases between them. This CDR3 has 15 amino acids. The CDR3 loop reads CASRKALEGNNEQFF. The CDR3 DNA follows: TGTGCCAGCAGAAAGGCCCTAGAAGGGAACAATGAGCAGTTCTTC.